This T cell receptor beta chain was observed in a study of blood T cell repertoires in COVID-19. The CDR3 is 15 residues long. Germline lookup yields CDR1 MNHEY and CDR2 SVGEGT. V was clipped by 0 bases and J by 0 bases, with 8 bases between them. One Seattle source followed patients from active infection through their disease course. Generated by immunoSEQ multiplex PCR, the TCRdb table keeps only in-frame clones and is missing some. The sample shows roughly 230,000 clones, 85% to 90% of them seen only once. This TCR was recovered from a woman aged 60-75 years with COVID-19, enrolled during active disease. Sequencing input: peripheral blood. V gene TRBV6-2 or TRBV6-3 combines with J gene TRBJ1-1, with no clear D. The CDR3 here is CASSYSALMNTEAFF. Here the CDR3 DNA reads TGTGCCAGCAGTTACTCGGCCCTCATGAACACTGAAGCTTTCTTT.